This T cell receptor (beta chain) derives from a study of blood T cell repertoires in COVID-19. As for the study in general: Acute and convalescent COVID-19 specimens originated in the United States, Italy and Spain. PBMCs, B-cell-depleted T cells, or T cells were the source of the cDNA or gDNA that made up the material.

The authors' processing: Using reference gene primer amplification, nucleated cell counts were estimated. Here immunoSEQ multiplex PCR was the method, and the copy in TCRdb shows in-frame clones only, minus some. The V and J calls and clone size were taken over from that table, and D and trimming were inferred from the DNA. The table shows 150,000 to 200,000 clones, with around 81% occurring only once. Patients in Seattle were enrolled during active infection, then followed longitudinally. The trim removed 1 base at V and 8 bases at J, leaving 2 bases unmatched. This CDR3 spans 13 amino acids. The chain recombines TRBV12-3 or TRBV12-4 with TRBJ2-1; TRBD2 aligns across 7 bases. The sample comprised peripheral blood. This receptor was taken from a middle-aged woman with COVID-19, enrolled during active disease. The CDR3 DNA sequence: TGTGCCAGCAGTTTAGGACTAGCCGATGAGCAGTTCTTC. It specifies CASSLGLADEQFF.